The present TCR beta chain was sequenced within a study of Graves' ophthalmopathy and Graves' hyperthyroidism. This CDR3 region has 15 residues. V gave up 5 bases and J gave up 4 bases; unmatched junction bases: 11. CDR1 and CDR2 (germline): SQVTM, ANQGSEA. General observations from the study: Researchers report that a 13-signature model separated ophthalmopathy from stable hyperthyroidism, posting about 91% sensitivity and around 80% specificity.

Exclusion applied to patients with other autoimmune diseases, uncontrolled infections, pregnancy or lactation. In this sample, this clonotype turned up many times. The antigen remains unidentified. RNA served as the template for amplifying TCR beta CDR3 regions. HTBI primers served in a first-round RT-PCR, which a second-round multiplex PCR followed. TCRdb called the multiplex PCR reads again in MiXCR, with one record for every CDR3 protein. The data hold around 1.1 million distinct CDR3 sequences, with about 38% observed a single time. The specimen was peripheral blood or thyroid tissue (not recorded which). The chain couples TRBV29-1 to TRBJ1-2, with 9 bases identical to TRBD1. This clonotype originated in an adult man with Graves' hyperthyroidism. CDR3 nucleotides: TGCAGCGTTCACCTAGGACAGGGGATGGCCTATGGCTACACCTTC. Amino acids: CSVHLGQGMAYGYTF.